The subject of this entry is one T cell receptor beta chain. The data were taken from a study of tumor-infiltrating lymphocytes in oesophageal squamous cell carcinoma. MiXCR was run by TCRdb on the PCR reads, yielding one entry per CDR3 protein. The top ten hold approximately 31% of the sample, which has about 12,000 distinct CDR3 sequences, 55% to 70% seen once. The CDR3 sequence is 15 residues long. The V segment lost 1 base and the J segment 5 bases; nucleotides outside the gene matches: 4. Germline-derived CDR1 and CDR2 are SGHTA and FQGNSA. The clonotype was recovered from a female donor with esophageal squamous cell carcinoma. The chain has TRBV7-2 and TRBJ2-3; 9 bases align to TRBD2. What was sequenced was esophageal tumor tissue. CDR3 residues: CASSLVAGGGDTQYF. CDR3 nucleotide sequence: TGTGCCAGCAGCTTAGTTGCGGGAGGGGGAGATACGCAGTATTTT.